Following are 4 T cell receptor beta chains from one sample sequenced in a study of cytomegalovirus exposure and HLA in healthy donors. PCR used 60 Vbeta primers and 13 Jbeta primers. Some clones are missing from TCRdb's copy, which holds only in-frame ones; the method was immunoSEQ multiplex PCR. The sample has 100,000 to 150,000 clones, about four fifths seen once. Material for sequencing was PBMCs. These receptors were taken from a woman aged 40 to 50 in good health and CMV-seronegative.

The chain combines TRBV7-9 with TRBJ2-6; TRBD1 matches at 7 bases. J was trimmed by 1 base and V by 4 bases; bases with no gene match: 7. This CDR3 has 17 amino acids. Germline V gene lookup returns CDR1 SEHNR and CDR2 FQNEAQ (reference sequence). The CDR3 bases are TGTGCCAGCAGCTCCAGAGAGGGACAGTCTGGGGCCAACGTCCTGACTTTC. Protein product: CASSSREGQSGANVLTF. Combining the CDR3 with reference TRBV7-9 and TRBJ2-6 gives the whole variable domain DTGVSQNPRHKITKRGQNVTFRCDPISEHNRLYWYRQTLGQGPEFLTYFQNEAQLEKSRLLSDRFSAERPKGSFSTLEIQRTEQGDSAMYLCASSSREGQSGANVLTFGAGSRLTVL.

The chain's CDR3 is CASSLVVNRPWGYTF. The DNA of the CDR3 is TGTGCCAGCAGCTTAGTTGTGAACAGGCCTTGGGGCTACACCTTC. The chain recombines TRBV7-9 with TRBJ1-2; a weak D match, TRBD1 (5 bases). CDR1 and CDR2 from the germline V gene are SEHNR and FQNEAQ (reference sequence). Between the trimmed V and J ends, which lost 1 base and 8 bases, there was a span of 17 bases. The CDR3 has 15 residues. Full variable domain (rest looked up from reference TRBV7-9 and TRBJ1-2): DTGVSQNPRHKITKRGQNVTFRCDPISEHNRLYWYRQTLGQGPEFLTYFQNEAQLEKSRLLSDRFSAERPKGSFSTLEIQRTEQGDSAMYLCASSLVVNRPWGYTFGSGTRLTVV.

The J gene is TRBJ1-5, the V gene TRBV7-9; no firm D call. V lost 3 bases to trimming and J lost 5 bases, with 8 bases between them. The germline CDR1 and CDR2 sequences are SEHNR and FQNEAQ (reference sequence). The CDR3 sequence is 13 residues long. The CDR3 DNA reads TGTGCCAGCAGCTTGGGCCCCCATCAGCCCCAGCATTTT. This translates into CASSLGPHQPQHF.

This chain links TRBV7-2 with TRBJ2-1, with 8 positions matching TRBD1. Germline V gives CDR1 SGHTA, CDR2 FQGNSA. This CDR3 comprises 14 residues. Losses at the gene ends were 6 bases for V and 4 bases for J; bases not matched to a gene: 5. CDR3 sequence (DNA): TGTGCCAGCAGAAATCGGGACAGGTACAATGAGCAGTTCTTC. Its protein product is CASRNRDRYNEQFF.